These 9 T cell receptor beta chains were all obtained from the same sample, sequenced in a study of post-analysis software for immune sequencing data (dated by TCRdb to the mid-2010s). Results and caveats for the whole study, not just this receptor: Significantly higher frequencies in patients than in controls were found for roughly 5 TRBV segments, including TRBV5-6, TRBV5-1 and TRBV20-1.

Library generation was performed with PCR. Sequencing was carried out with an Illumina HiSeq 2500. Unique molecular identifiers were incorporated into TCR beta cDNA libraries to reduce PCR and sequencing biases. TCRdb reprocessing: public reads trimmed at Q25 with fastp, clones called with MiXCR, in-frame beta chains kept. Each entry merges the rows of one CDR3 protein and shows their most common DNA and genes. The sample contains under 900,000 distinct CDR3 sequences, roughly half of them found a single time. The top ten constitute around 4.5% of the sample. Their antigens are not known. Sequenced sample: blood. The receptors originated from a girl between 5 and 17 years old with multiple sclerosis.

The gene calls are TRBV10-2 and TRBJ1-5, with 7 bases matching TRBD1. The V gene end was trimmed by 11 bases and the J gene end by 4 bases; junction bases not matched to a gene: 11. Germline V lookup: CDR1 WSHSY, CDR2 SAAADI. The CDR3 length is 14 residues. CDR3 amino acids: CASQGEVQNQPQHF. As DNA, the CDR3 is TGCGCCTCCCAGGGGGAGGTTCAAAATCAGCCCCAGCATTTT.

The sample holds a few counts of this clonotype. The chain recombines TRBV7-3 with TRBJ2-1; D is perhaps TRBD1 (6 bases). CDR3 length equals 11 residues. Germline V gene lookup returns CDR1 SGHTA and CDR2 FQGTGA. V lost 5 bases and J 9 bases, leaving 8 bases between the germline ends. CDR3 region: CASSTGTEQFF. The CDR3 coding sequence is TGTGCCAGCAGCACAGGGACTGAGCAGTTCTTC.

On this clonotype itself: This clone may be a read error of a much larger clone one base away. V usage is TRBV29-1 and J usage is TRBJ2-7; tentatively, D is TRBD2 (5 bases). The DNA end is more similar to TRBJ2-4, so the J call may be wrong. Germline CDR1 and CDR2: SQVTM and ANQGSEA. This CDR3 region has 13 residues. Here the CDR3 DNA reads TGCAGCGTTGCTCGACGGGGTGGCAACATTCAGTACTTC. Translated, it gives CSVARRGGNIQYF.

This chain connects TRBV12-3 or TRBV12-4 to TRBJ2-4; tentative D call: TRBD1 (6 bases). The CDR3 runs to 16 residues. V dropped 11 bases and J dropped 6 bases, with 26 bases sitting between them. The CDR3, as DNA: TGTGCCGGCGGAGTAACAGGGCAGGGGTTGAGAAACATTCAGTACTTC. This codes for CAGGVTGQGLRNIQYF.

The chain joins TRBV14 to TRBJ1-2, with TRBD1 matching 8 bases. V gave up 3 bases and J gave up 5 bases; unmatched junction bases: 5. The CDR3 contains 14 residues. Germline CDR1 and CDR2: SGHDN and FVKESK. The chain's CDR3 is CASSQAGTGYGYTF. For the CDR3, the DNA is TGTGCCAGCAGCCAGGCCGGGACAGGTTATGGCTACACCTTC.

V is TRBV6-5 and J is TRBJ2-7; no clear D gene. The V end was cut by 7 bases, the J end by 0 bases, with 16 bases between. This CDR3 comprises 15 residues. Germline CDR1 is MNHEY and CDR2 is SVGAGI. The chain's CDR3 is CASTGWVVSSYEQYF. For the CDR3, the DNA is TGTGCCAGCACCGGATGGGTGGTAAGCTCCTACGAGCAGTACTTC.

The chain recombines TRBV29-1 with TRBJ1-2; D gene unclear. The CDR3 runs 9 residues. V lost 8 bases, J lost 8 bases, and 9 bases lay in between. Germline loops: CDR1 SQVTM, CDR2 ANQGSEA. CDR3 coding DNA: TGCAGCTCTGGGCCAGGCTACACCTTC. Encoded protein: CSSGPGYTF.

This chain joins TRBV20-1 and TRBJ2-1; tentatively, D is TRBD2 (6 bases). Germline CDR1 is DFQATT and CDR2 is SNEGSKA (reference sequence). V lost 4 bases and J 0 bases, leaving 10 bases between the germline ends. The CDR3 runs to 14 residues. CDR3 coding DNA: TGCAGTGCTACCTTAGCGGACTCCTACAATGAGCAGTTCTTC. This encodes CSATLADSYNEQFF.

The rearrangement links TRBV11-2 to TRBJ2-2; possible D gene TRBD1, 6 bases. V was shortened by 5 bases and J by 7 bases, with 17 bases between the two germline ends. CDR3 size: 15 residues. The V gene's germline CDR1 is SGHAT and CDR2 FQNNGV. In DNA form, the CDR3 reads TGTGCCAGCAGCCCCTCAAACAGGGATATCGGGGAGCTGTTTTTT. It codes for CASSPSNRDIGELFF.